The sample holds a few counts of the clone carrying this TCR beta chain. What it binds is unknown. TCRdb fed the 5' RACE reads into MiXCR, producing one record per CDR3 protein. Of some 250,000 distinct CDR3 sequences listed, 20% to 30% are singletons. The sample comes from a study of CD8 T cells in ankylosing spondylitis. Overall study results and limits: Characteristic of ankylosing spondylitis blood, it appeared, was a TCR beta motif comprising roughly eight highly homologous variants.

Germline values: CDR1 LNHDA, CDR2 SQIVND (reference sequence). The CDR3 covers 15 residues. With 10 bases clipped from V and 9 bases from J, the junction kept 16 bases outside the gene matches. Sample: blood, either unsorted or a sorted T cell fraction (not recorded which). This chain links TRBV19 with TRBJ2-1, with 9 bases matching TRBD2. The sequence was obtained from a male donor with ankylosing spondylitis or in good health (not recorded which). CDR3 protein: CATPTGGGAGIEQFF. CDR3 coding DNA: TGTGCCACCCCAACCGGCGGGGGGGCCGGTATTGAGCAGTTCTTC.